A selection of T cell receptor beta chains follows, all from one sample in a study of shared clonotypes between healthy human individuals. Measured with immunoSEQ multiplex PCR; TCRdb has only the in-frame clones, and not every one. The table lists around 560,000 clones, approximately 95% of them singletons. The sample consisted of naive CD8+ T cells sorted from blood. Receptors originate from a woman in her 30s in good health. Both conserved end residues are part of each CDR3. D genes are given only for firm matches. Some rows mark clone size as missing; the rest say once, few, many or name a class of expanded clone.

V gene: TRBV29-1; clone size: .; D gene: .; J gene: TRBJ1-2; CDR3 DNA: TGCAGCGTTGCCGGACCCGGTGGCTACACCTTC; CDR3 protein: CSVAGPGGYTF
V gene: TRBV2; clone size: .; D gene: .; J gene: TRBJ2-7; CDR3 DNA: TGTGCCAGCAGTGAGACAGGCCCCTACGAGCAGTACTTC; CDR3 protein: CASSETGPYEQYF
V gene: TRBV11-2; clone size: once; D gene: TRBD2; J gene: TRBJ2-2; CDR3 DNA: TGTGCCAGCAGCTTGGGCCCAGGAGCGGGAGGGCCGGGCACCGGGGAGCTGTTTTTT; CDR3 protein: CASSLGPGAGGPGTGELFF
V gene: TRBV14; clone size: .; D gene: .; J gene: TRBJ2-7; CDR3 DNA: TGTGCCAGCAGCCAAGAAGGGTTGGGGGTCGAGCAGTACTTC; CDR3 protein: CASSQEGLGVEQYF
V gene: TRBV19; clone size: .; D gene: .; J gene: TRBJ2-7; CDR3 DNA: TGTGCCAGTAGTATAGTAGGACGAGGTCGCGAGCAGTACTTC; CDR3 protein: CASSIVGRGREQYF
V gene: TRBV27; clone size: few; D gene: .; J gene: TRBJ2-2; CDR3 DNA: TGTGCCAGCAGTTTGCTGAACACCGGGGAGCTGTTTTTT; CDR3 protein: CASSLLNTGELFF
V gene: TRBV6-5; clone size: .; D gene: .; J gene: TRBJ2-5; CDR3 DNA: TGTGCCAGCGGGGTGGTCCAAGAGACCCAGTACTTC; CDR3 protein: CASGVVQETQYF
V gene: TRBV15; clone size: .; D gene: .; J gene: TRBJ1-2; CDR3 DNA: TGTGCCACCAGCAGAGATGGTGGAGGGGAGGCCTATGGCTACACCTTC; CDR3 protein: CATSRDGGGEAYGYTF
V gene: TRBV23-1; clone size: .; D gene: .; J gene: TRBJ2-5; CDR3 DNA: TGCGCCAGCAGTCAAAGCCCCCATGACCGGGAGACCCAGTACTTC; CDR3 protein: CASSQSPHDRETQYF
V gene: TRBV6-6; clone size: .; D gene: .; J gene: TRBJ1-1; CDR3 DNA: TGTGCCAGCAGTTACTCAAACATGGTCGTCACTGAAGCTTTCTTT; CDR3 protein: CASSYSNMVVTEAFF
V gene: TRBV5-6; clone size: .; D gene: .; J gene: TRBJ1-6; CDR3 DNA: .; CDR3 protein: CASKPLWQNNSPLHF
V gene: TRBV11-2; clone size: once; D gene: .; J gene: TRBJ2-1; CDR3 DNA: TGTGCCAGCAGCTTAATATACAATGAGCAGTTCTTC; CDR3 protein: CASSLIYNEQFF
V gene: TRBV4-2; clone size: .; D gene: TRBD1; J gene: TRBJ1-1; CDR3 DNA: TGTGCCAGCAGCCAACCGGGACAGGAAGCTTTCTTT; CDR3 protein: CASSQPGQEAFF
V gene: TRBV28; clone size: .; D gene: TRBD2; J gene: TRBJ2-5; CDR3 DNA: TGTGCCAGCAAACAAAGACTAGCGGGTGGGGAGGGGACCCAGTACTTC; CDR3 protein: CASKQRLAGGEGTQYF
V gene: TRBV11-2; clone size: .; D gene: .; J gene: TRBJ2-1; CDR3 DNA: TGTGCCAGCAGCGTAGGGGGAGGGGGCCCTTACAATGAGCAGTTCTTC; CDR3 protein: CASSVGGGGPYNEQFF
V gene: TRBV27; clone size: .; D gene: TRBD1; J gene: TRBJ2-7; CDR3 DNA: TGTGCCAGCAGTTCAGCGACAGGGGCCCTCGGGAAGCAGTACTTC; CDR3 protein: CASSSATGALGKQYF
V gene: TRBV4-1; clone size: .; D gene: TRBD1; J gene: TRBJ1-4; CDR3 DNA: TGCGCCAGCAGCCACACGGGGACAGGGGCAACATTTGGGGAAAAACTGTTTTTT; CDR3 protein: CASSHTGTGATFGEKLFF